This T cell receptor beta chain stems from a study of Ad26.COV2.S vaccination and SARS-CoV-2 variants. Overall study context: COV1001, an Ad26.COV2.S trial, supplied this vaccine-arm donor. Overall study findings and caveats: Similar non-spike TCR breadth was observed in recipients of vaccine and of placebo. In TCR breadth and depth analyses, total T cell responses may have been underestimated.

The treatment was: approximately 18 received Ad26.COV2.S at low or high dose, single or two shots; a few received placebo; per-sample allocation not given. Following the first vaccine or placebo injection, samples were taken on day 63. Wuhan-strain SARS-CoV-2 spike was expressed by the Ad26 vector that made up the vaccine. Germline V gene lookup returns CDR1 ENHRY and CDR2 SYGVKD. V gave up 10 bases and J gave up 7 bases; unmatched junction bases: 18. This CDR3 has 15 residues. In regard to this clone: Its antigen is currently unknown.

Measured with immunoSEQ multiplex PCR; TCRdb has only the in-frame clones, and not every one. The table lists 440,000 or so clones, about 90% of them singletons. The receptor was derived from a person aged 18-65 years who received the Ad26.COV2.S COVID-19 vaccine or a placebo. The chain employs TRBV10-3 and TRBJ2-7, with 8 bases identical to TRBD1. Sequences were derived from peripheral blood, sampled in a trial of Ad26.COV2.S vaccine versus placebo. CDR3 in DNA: TGTGCCACCAATCACGACTCGGACAGGGCAGGGGAGCAGTACTTC. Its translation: CATNHDSDRAGEQYF.